This is a list of T cell receptor beta chains from one sample in a study of blood T cell repertoires in COVID-19. Here immunoSEQ multiplex PCR was the method, and the copy in TCRdb shows in-frame clones only, minus some. The table includes 150,000 to 180,000 clones, about 83% detected once. Sequencing used peripheral blood. The receptors shown here come from an older woman with COVID-19, enrolled during active disease. Each CDR3 is given with its conserved first and last residue. The D gene is left open where the match is weak. Only some rows state a clone size, as once, few, many or a class for expanded clones.

V gene	D gene	clone size	J gene	CDR3 DNA	CDR3 protein
TRBV2	-	few	TRBJ1-1	TGTGCCAGCAGTGATCGGGAAGACACTGAAGCTTTCTTT	CASSDREDTEAFF
TRBV19	TRBD1	many	TRBJ1-5	TGTGCCAGTAGTTCACAGGGGTGGGGTCAGCCCCAGCATTTT	CASSSQGWGQPQHF
TRBV5-1	-	-	TRBJ1-2	TGCGCCAGCAGCTTTGGGCGGGACGGCTACACCTTC	CASSFGRDGYTF
TRBV5-4	TRBD1	-	TRBJ1-2	TGTGCCAGCAGCTTGGACAGGGGAATAAGTTATGGCTACACCTTC	CASSLDRGISYGYTF
TRBV29-1	TRBD1	-	TRBJ1-2	TGCAGCGCCCAGGGGGGACTTAACTATGGCTACACCTTC	CSAQGGLNYGYTF
TRBV7-9	TRBD1	-	TRBJ1-2	TGTGCCAGCAGCTACGGGACAGGGAATACCTATGGCTACACCTTC	CASSYGTGNTYGYTF
TRBV3-1/TRBV3-2	TRBD2	-	TRBJ2-5	TGTGCCAGCAGCCGACTAGCGGGAGAAGAGACCCAGTACTTC	CASSRLAGEETQYF
TRBV5-1	TRBD1	-	TRBJ2-5	TGCGCCAGCAGCGGGCCCGGGACAGGGGCAGAGACCCAGTACTTC	CASSGPGTGAETQYF
TRBV20-1	-	many	TRBJ2-6	TGCAGTGCTAGTGATAAACTCTCTGGGGCCAACGTCCTGACTTTC	CSASDKLSGANVLTF
TRBV7-9	-	-	TRBJ1-2	TGTGCCAGCAGCTTAAGGGGCAGGGATTTGGCTGGCTACACCTTC	CASSLRGRDLAGYTF
TRBV6-5	-	-	TRBJ2-3	TGTGCCAGCATGCGGGCGGGCACAGATACGCAGTATTTT	CASMRAGTDTQYF
TRBV4-2	TRBD2	-	TRBJ2-1	TGTGCCAGCAGCCCCCGGACTAGCCAACACAATGAGCAGTTCTTC	CASSPRTSQHNEQFF
TRBV7-9	TRBD1	once	TRBJ2-5	TGTGCCAGCAGCTCGACAGGGGGGTCGGGAGAGACCCAGTACTTC	CASSSTGGSGETQYF
TRBV15	-	once	TRBJ2-3	TGTGCCACCAGCAGCTACGGACAGCTCACAGATACGCAGTATTTT	CATSSYGQLTDTQYF
TRBV6-6	-	-	TRBJ1-1	TGTGCCAGCCTTGGACAGTTGAACACTGAAGCTTTCTTT	CASLGQLNTEAFF
TRBV11-3	-	once	TRBJ2-5	TGTGCCAGCAGCCCCGGGACTCAAGAGACCCAGTACTTC	CASSPGTQETQYF
TRBV5-1	-	-	TRBJ2-3	TGCGCCAGCAGCCCGACACGGGGGGCCCGCACAGATACGCAGTATTTT	CASSPTRGARTDTQYF
TRBV6-6	TRBD1	medium-sized	TRBJ1-4	TGTGCCAGCAGTGACCGGGACAGGGATGAAAAACTGTTTTTT	CASSDRDRDEKLFF
TRBV15	-	-	TRBJ1-1	TGTGCCACCAGAAAGACTATGAACACTGAAGCTTTCTTT	CATRKTMNTEAFF
TRBV7-8	-	once	TRBJ1-1	TGTGCCAGCAGCTCCGGAGGGGCTCGTTACACTGAAGCTTTCTTT	CASSSGGARYTEAFF
TRBV5-1	-	few	TRBJ2-1	TGCGCCAGCAGCTTGGCCCAGGGACTCTACAATGAGCAGTTCTTC	CASSLAQGLYNEQFF
TRBV5-8	TRBD1	once	TRBJ1-1	TGTGCCAGCAGCTTGGAGGGGGCCTTGGAAGCTTTCTTT	CASSLEGALEAFF
TRBV20-1	-	-	TRBJ1-4	TGCAGTGCTAGTCTAGCAACCGGGGGAAAACTGTTTTTT	CSASLATGGKLFF
TRBV19	-	few	TRBJ1-2	TGTGCCAGCCGGAGGGACGGCCTATGGGGCTACACCTTC	CASRRDGLWGYTF
TRBV29-1	TRBD2	-	TRBJ2-2	TGCAGCGTTCCTCTAGCGGGAGGAATCGGGGAGCTGTTTTTT	CSVPLAGGIGELFF
TRBV5-1	-	-	TRBJ1-4	TGCGCCAGCAGCTTGGGTCAATATGAGGAAAAACTGTTTTTT	CASSLGQYEEKLFF
TRBV12-3/TRBV12-4	-	-	TRBJ1-1	TGTGCCAGCAGTTTGAGGAACACTGAAGCTTTCTTT	CASSLRNTEAFF
TRBV30	TRBD2	-	TRBJ2-1	TGTGCCTGGAGTAAGGGACTAGCGGGAGTCAATGAGCAGTTCTTC	CAWSKGLAGVNEQFF
TRBV30	TRBD1	-	TRBJ1-1	TGTGCCTGGGGGCCCGGGACAGGGGCATTGAACACTGAAGCTTTCTTT	CAWGPGTGALNTEAFF
TRBV3-1/TRBV3-2	-	-	TRBJ2-2	TGTGCCAGCAGCCAAGATCGAGGAGGGTTCGGGGAGCTGTTTTTT	CASSQDRGGFGELFF
TRBV25-1	-	-	TRBJ2-1	TGTGCCAGCAGTGGCCGGGAGAGGGTCTACAATGAGCAGTTCTTC	CASSGRERVYNEQFF
TRBV25-1	-	-	TRBJ2-3	TGTGCCAGCAGTGACCCCTCGTCCCCCACAGATACGCAGTATTTT	CASSDPSSPTDTQYF
TRBV7-9	-	-	TRBJ2-4	TGTGCCAGCAGCTTACAGTCAATTCAGTACTTC	CASSLQSIQYF
TRBV9	-	-	TRBJ1-4	TGTGCCAGCAGCGTAGGCGGGAGTTCTAATGAAAAACTGTTTTTT	CASSVGGSSNEKLFF
TRBV9	-	-	TRBJ1-1	TGTGCCAGCAGCGTAGGCGGTAAAGCTGAAGCTTTCTTT	CASSVGGKAEAFF
TRBV5-4	-	-	TRBJ1-1	TGTGCCAGCAGCTCAGGTAGGAACACTGAAGCTTTCTTT	CASSSGRNTEAFF
TRBV7-3	-	-	TRBJ2-3	TGTGCCAGCAGCCCAAGGACTGGGGCAGATACGCAGTATTTT	CASSPRTGADTQYF
TRBV5-1	TRBD1	-	TRBJ1-2	TGCGCCAGCAGCTTGGACCAGGGGGCAAACTATGGCTACACCTTC	CASSLDQGANYGYTF
TRBV9	TRBD1	-	TRBJ1-3	TGTGCCAGCAGCGAGGGACAGGCCCACGTCTCTGGAAACACCATATATTTT	CASSEGQAHVSGNTIYF
TRBV6-2/TRBV6-3	-	-	TRBJ2-2	TGTGCCAGCAGCCTGGGGGGATCCGGGGAGCTGTTTTTT	CASSLGGSGELFF
TRBV25-1	TRBD1	-	TRBJ2-2	TGTGCCAGCTCGACCCTTTCAGGGGGCTTTAACACCGGGGAGCTGTTTTTT	CASSTLSGGFNTGELFF
TRBV2	-	-	TRBJ1-5	TGTGCCGGAAACAGGGAAAGCAATCAGCCCCAGCATTTT	CAGNRESNQPQHF
TRBV3-1/TRBV3-2	-	-	TRBJ1-2	TGTGCCAGCAGCCAAGTACAGGGTAATGGCTACACCTTC	CASSQVQGNGYTF